This entry is about one T cell receptor beta chain. The antigen is undetermined. The CDR3 regions of TCR beta were amplified from RNA transcripts. The TCR CDR3 first-round RT-PCR relied on the HTBI primer set. TCRdb called the multiplex PCR reads again in MiXCR, with one record for every CDR3 protein. Among 300,000 to 450,000 distinct CDR3 sequences listed, roughly an eighth were seen once. The study left out patients who had uncontrolled infection, other autoimmune disease, pregnancy or lactation. Each 10 ml fresh peripheral blood draw supplied the PBMCs. These data are taken from a study of T cells in Graves' hyperthyroidism and ophthalmopathy. Trimming stripped 3 bases from V and 5 bases from J, with 10 bases between. There are 13 residues in the CDR3. The study, taken as a whole, reports: Most clonotypes expanded in thyroid above 0.001 were likewise present in blood. Through a model of 13 V-J features, ophthalmopathy was separated from stable hyperthyroidism.

The source is a woman between 18 and 29 years old with Graves' hyperthyroidism. The sample consisted of blood. The genes are TRBV12-3 or TRBV12-4 and TRBJ2-5; the D is unclear. CDR3 region: CASSFFLRETQYF. CDR3 bases: TGTGCCAGCAGTTTTTTTCTGCGGGAGACCCAGTACTTC.